The rows below give T cell receptor beta chains drawn from one sample of a study of cytomegalovirus exposure and HLA in healthy donors. Method: immunoSEQ multiplex PCR; TCRdb's copy keeps in-frame clones and lacks some. Of about 200,000 clones listed, around 75% were seen once; the top ten hold approximately 0.36%. Material for sequencing was PBMCs. Receptors were obtained from a male donor in good health and CMV-seropositive. The CDR3 runs from the conserved cysteine through the conserved F or W. The D gene is left open where the match is weak. Clone size is shown for a subset of rows, as once, few, many or a class of expanded clone.

>.|.|TRBJ2-1|TRBV27
CASSLQGSYNEQFF
TGTGCCAGCAGCCTACAGGGCTCCTACAATGAGCAGTTCTTC
>.|TRBD2|TRBJ2-1|TRBV19
CASSILAGVSGREQFF
TGTGCCAGTAGTATACTAGCGGGAGTCTCGGGCCGTGAGCAGTTCTTC
>.|TRBD2|TRBJ2-3|TRBV11-3
CASSLQGLGRTDTQYF
TGTGCCAGCAGCCTACAGGGACTAGGTCGCACAGATACGCAGTATTTT
>.|.|TRBJ2-7|TRBV18
CASSPGQVSYEQYF
TGTGCCAGCTCACCAGGGCAGGTCTCCTACGAGCAGTACTTC
>.|.|TRBJ2-1|TRBV15
CATSRGRRGLSSYNEQFF
TGTGCCACCAGCAGAGGAAGGAGGGGCCTGAGCTCCTACAATGAGCAGTTCTTC
>once|TRBD2|TRBJ2-1|TRBV19
CASSILAGTLRSYNEQFF
TGTGCCAGTAGTATACTAGCGGGTACCCTCCGCTCCTACAATGAGCAGTTCTTC
>.|.|TRBJ1-1|TRBV5-1
CASSLRDTEAFF
TGCGCCAGCAGCTTGCGGGATACTGAAGCTTTCTTT
>.|.|TRBJ1-5|TRBV27
CASSPPNRVLQPQHF
TGTGCCAGCAGCCCACCGAACAGGGTACTTCAGCCCCAGCATTTT
>.|.|TRBJ2-7|TRBV6-5
CASQGTTPYEQYF
TGTGCCAGCCAGGGGACCACACCCTACGAGCAGTACTTC
>.|.|TRBJ1-1|TRBV7-9
CASSAAVRAGDTEAFF
TGTGCCAGCAGCGCGGCGGTGCGGGCGGGGGACACTGAAGCTTTCTTT
>once|TRBD2|TRBJ2-1|TRBV28
CASSPGLAAPRSYNEQFF
TGTGCCAGCAGCCCGGGACTAGCGGCCCCTCGCTCCTACAATGAGCAGTTCTTC
>few|TRBD2|TRBJ2-1|TRBV30
CAGSLAGGVVRQFF
TGTGCCGGGTCCCTAGCGGGAGGGGTGGTGCGGCAGTTCTTC
>.|TRBD2|TRBJ2-3|TRBV9
CASAGGTTDTQYF
TGTGCCAGCGCGGGGGGCACGACAGATACGCAGTATTTT
>.|.|TRBJ2-7|TRBV5-6
CASSYRDEQYF
TGTGCCAGCAGTTACAGGGACGAGCAGTACTTC
>once|TRBD2|TRBJ2-7|TRBV5-8
CASSLGSGGSNEQYF
TGTGCCAGCAGCTTGGGTAGCGGGGGGAGCAACGAGCAGTACTTC
>.|.|TRBJ2-7|TRBV7-2
CASSPNTYSPRYF
TGTGCCAGCAGCCCTAATACTTACAGCCCCCGGTACTTC
>.|TRBD2|TRBJ2-1|TRBV5-1
CASSLGALAGNNEQFF
TGCGCCAGCAGCTTGGGTGCCCTAGCGGGGAACAATGAGCAGTTCTTC
>.|TRBD1|TRBJ2-7|TRBV7-2
CASSRITGGLYEQYF
TGTGCCAGCAGTCGCATCACAGGGGGTCTCTACGAGCAGTACTTC
>few|.|TRBJ1-1|TRBV5-1
CASSLADGDTEAFF
TGCGCCAGCAGCTTGGCCGACGGAGACACTGAAGCTTTCTTT
>.|TRBD1|TRBJ1-4|TRBV15
CATSRRTGEEKLFF
TGTGCCACCAGCAGACGGACAGGGGAGGAAAAACTGTTTTTT
>.|TRBD2|TRBJ2-5|TRBV5-6
CASTASGGETQYF
TGTGCCAGCACAGCTAGCGGAGGAGAGACCCAGTACTTC
>.|.|TRBJ1-1|TRBV9
CASSAPRTAERMNTEAFF
TGTGCCAGCAGCGCTCCCCGGACAGCCGAACGGATGAACACTGAAGCTTTCTTT
>.|TRBD1|TRBJ1-5|TRBV27
CASSTGLSNQPQHF
TGTGCCAGCTCGACAGGGCTAAGCAATCAGCCCCAGCATTTT
>.|.|TRBJ1-4|TRBV6-1
CASSEAQRDGEKLFF
TGTGCCAGCAGTGAAGCTCAGCGGGATGGCGAAAAACTGTTTTTT
>.|.|TRBJ2-1|TRBV5-1
CASSLALEQFF
TGCGCCAGCAGCTTGGCCCTTGAGCAGTTCTTC
>few|.|TRBJ2-7|TRBV5-1
CASSLAGTGEQYF
TGCGCCAGCAGCTTGGCCGGAACGGGCGAGCAGTACTTC
>.|TRBD1|TRBJ1-3|TRBV27
CASSSRDRVGNTIYF
TGTGCCAGCAGTTCCCGGGACAGGGTCGGAAACACCATATATTTT
>.|TRBD2|TRBJ2-3|TRBV4-3
CASSQLAGGTDTQYF
TGCGCCAGCAGCCAACTAGCGGGGGGGACAGATACGCAGTATTTT
>.|.|TRBJ2-3|TRBV9
CASSVASGDTQYF
TGTGCCAGCAGCGTAGCGAGCGGGGATACGCAGTATTTT
>.|.|TRBJ2-7|TRBV4-1
CASSQDYQAGYYEQYF
TGCGCCAGCAGCCAAGATTACCAGGCCGGTTACTACGAGCAGTACTTC
>.|.|TRBJ2-4|TRBV7-3
CASAPGDVAIQYF
TGTGCCAGCGCCCCAGGGGATGTGGCCATTCAGTACTTC
>.|.|TRBJ1-5|TRBV11-2
CASSSQSNQPQHF
TGTGCCAGCAGCTCTCAGAGCAATCAGCCCCAGCATTTT
>.|TRBD2|TRBJ2-5|TRBV7-2
CASSVLAGGPETQYF
TGTGCCAGCAGCGTTCTGGCGGGAGGGCCGGAGACCCAGTACTTC
>.|TRBD1|TRBJ2-2|TRBV5-4
CASSFPGQGKNGELFF
TGTGCCAGCAGCTTTCCGGGACAGGGGAAAAACGGGGAGCTGTTTTTT
>few|TRBD2|TRBJ2-7|TRBV6-5
CASSSREGSEQYF
TGTGCCAGCAGTTCCCGGGAGGGTAGCGAGCAGTACTTC
>.|TRBD1|TRBJ1-2|TRBV7-3
CASSITGTGGFYF
TGTGCCAGCAGCATCACCGGGACAGGGGGTTTTTACTTC
>.|TRBD2|TRBJ2-7|TRBV27
CASSLAGGVYEQYF
TGTGCCAGCAGTTTAGCGGGAGGGGTCTACGAGCAGTACTTC
>once|TRBD1|TRBJ1-2|TRBV6-1
CATRTGDYGYTF
TGTGCCACCCGGACAGGGGACTATGGCTACACCTTC
>.|TRBD2|TRBJ2-1|TRBV10-3
CAIRTSGGANEQFF
TGTGCCATCCGGACTAGCGGGGGGGCAAATGAGCAGTTCTTC
>.|.|TRBJ2-2|TRBV11-3
CASSSTGSNTGELFF
TGTGCCAGCAGCTCGACAGGTTCGAACACCGGGGAGCTGTTTTTT
>.|.|TRBJ1-3|TRBV18
CASSPPGPLKYF
TGTGCCAGCTCACCACCGGGGCCCCTCAAGTATTTT
>.|TRBD1|TRBJ1-5|TRBV19
CASSIGAGGIVNQPQHF
TGTGCCAGTAGTATAGGGGCAGGGGGCATAGTCAATCAGCCCCAGCATTTT
>.|.|TRBJ1-4|TRBV4-1
CASSQDPARGNEKLFF
TGCGCCAGCAGCCAAGATCCAGCCAGGGGTAATGAAAAACTGTTTTTT